These T cell receptor beta chains were read from a single sample in a study of T cells in Graves' hyperthyroidism and ophthalmopathy. MiXCR was run by TCRdb on the multiplex PCR reads, yielding one entry per CDR3 protein. The sample shows around 350,000 distinct CDR3 sequences, 25% of them seen only once. Input material: blood. The receptors originated from a man in his forties or fifties with Graves' hyperthyroidism. Each CDR3 is given with its conserved first and last residue. Size is omitted from some rows. Given values are once, few, many or a class for expanded clones.

clone size	V gene	J gene	CDR3 protein
many	TRBV6-1	TRBJ2-2	CASSLDPTGELFF
many	TRBV3-1	TRBJ2-1	CASSQETKKQFF
.	TRBV5-1	TRBJ2-7	CASSTGGLAGVRGPSREQYF
many	TRBV28	TRBJ2-7	CASGLRENAYEQYF
many	TRBV28	TRBJ1-2	CASSDGTALYGYTF
.	TRBV5-1	TRBJ2-1	CASSSLGTSGTNEQFF
.	TRBV6-5	TRBJ2-2	CASSYEGTGELFF
.	TRBV2	TRBJ2-5	CASSDWRQQETQYF
.	TRBV5-1	TRBJ1-4	CASSFREMRAEKLFF
many	TRBV5-1	TRBJ1-3	CASSQGPIGLTGNTIYF
many	TRBV29-1	TRBJ1-1	CSVLGQTNTEAFF
few	TRBV20-1	TRBJ1-1	CSAAKAGLRTTEAFF
many	TRBV5-1	TRBJ2-3	CASSLALGGFTDTQYF
few	TRBV15	TRBJ2-5	CATSRGLGLAGVGQETQYF
many	TRBV20-1	TRBJ2-5	CSASRTGGGETQYF
.	TRBV25-1	TRBJ2-7	CASSGPGQGPYEQYF
few	TRBV12-3/TRBV12-4	TRBJ2-7	CASSLSGRLSYEQYF
.	TRBV3-1	TRBJ1-4	CASSFRQGSNEKLFF
few	TRBV7-9	TRBJ2-2	CASSLGGAGHGELFF
.	TRBV29-1	TRBJ2-1	CSVVAGVRVDEQFF
.	TRBV19	TRBJ2-2	CASTTTGGTGELFF
few	TRBV5-6	TRBJ1-1	CASSLLPGASTEAFF
few	TRBV12-3/TRBV12-4	TRBJ1-4	CASSLKEKLFF
.	TRBV12-3/TRBV12-4	TRBJ2-5	CASSQGGRSSTQYF
many	TRBV6-1	TRBJ2-3	CASSVSQSRSTDTQYF
many	TRBV28	TRBJ2-7	CASSLGTGGLEQYF
many	TRBV30	TRBJ2-7	CAWSLSSLGHEQYF
.	TRBV2	TRBJ1-5	CASRGGGGQPQHF
.	TRBV30	TRBJ1-2	CASTRDGYTF
many	TRBV7-9	TRBJ2-7	CASSSGQPYEQYF
many	TRBV30	TRBJ1-2	CAWSGPIYGYTF
many	TRBV7-3	TRBJ2-7	CASSPGFSGSYEQYF
.	TRBV3-1	TRBJ2-5	CASSQDEGQETQYF
few	TRBV28	TRBJ1-2	CASSRPTNYGYTF
many	TRBV11-2	TRBJ2-1	CASSPQDRAYNEQFF
.	TRBV13	TRBJ2-2	CASSSGGANTGELFF
many	TRBV29-1	TRBJ2-7	CSVATRAYEQYF
.	TRBV7-9	TRBJ2-5	CASSRGVSQETQYF
.	TRBV7-2	TRBJ2-1	CASSLVTSGKYNEQFF
.	TRBV11-3	TRBJ2-1	CASSSESSNEQFF
.	TRBV27	TRBJ2-7	CASSLTGQIYEQYF
.	TRBV3-1	TRBJ2-7	CASSTRQGREQYF
few	TRBV5-1	TRBJ2-7	CASSFEGAGATYEQYF
.	TRBV20-1	TRBJ2-7	CSALSPTLYEQYF
.	TRBV6-5	TRBJ2-7	CASSYDRDHEQYF
.	TRBV19	TRBJ2-5	CASSIPTSGEETQYF
many	TRBV27	TRBJ2-3	CASSSRTGSDTQYF
.	TRBV5-1	TRBJ2-3	CASSLDWRESDTQYF
few	TRBV6-2/TRBV6-3	TRBJ2-3	CASGTSGREDTQYF
.	TRBV12-3/TRBV12-4	TRBJ2-3	CASSLDRTSGSLRDTQYF
many	TRBV12-3/TRBV12-4	TRBJ2-5	CASSPDFPRGAQYF
.	TRBV18	TRBJ1-2	CASSPPLGALGGYTF
few	TRBV6-1	TRBJ2-1	CASSAASGKGVNEQFF
.	TRBV20-1	TRBJ2-1	CSAIYPDRGRGEQFF
.	TRBV11-3	TRBJ1-1	CASSQDAEDTEAFF
few	TRBV5-1	TRBJ1-2	CASSLVAPGQAYGYTF
few	TRBV5-1	TRBJ2-5	CASSGGLAGALSETQYF